Below, 10 T cell receptor beta chains from the same sample are listed, as sequenced in a study of T-cell reconstitution after alpha-beta-depleted transplantation in children. Unique molecular identifiers were incorporated when the TCRbeta library was constructed. TCRdb itself ran the PCR reads through MiXCR, one entry per CDR3 protein. Here the sample spans over 200,000 distinct CDR3 sequences, about 9.5% being singletons. Sample: PBMCs from the stem cell graft donor, taken from the stem cell graft. The receptors come from a human donor who donated a stem cell graft to a child with acute lymphoblastic leukemia.

This clonotype was seen ten or more times. This chain uses TRBV12-3 or TRBV12-4 with TRBJ2-1; TRBD1 aligns across 8 bases. The CDR3 extends over 13 amino acids. V was pared by 4 bases and J by 12 bases, with 8 bases of the junction left unmatched. DNA of the CDR3: TGTGCCAGCAGTTCAGGGGGCCTGTCGGGGCAGTTCTTC. Protein: CASSSGGLSGQFF.

This chain joins TRBV20-1 and TRBJ2-2, with TRBD1 matching over 7 bases. CDR1 and CDR2 from the germline V gene are DFQATT and SNEGSKA (reference sequence). V shed 6 bases and J 2 bases; nucleotides not matched to a gene: 6. The CDR3 runs 14 residues. DNA of the CDR3: TGCAGTGCGCCGGGACAGCCAAACACCGGGGAGCTGTTTTTT. Protein product: CSAPGQPNTGELFF.

A few counts support this clonotype. The V and J genes are TRBV11-1 and TRBJ2-5, with 13 bases matching TRBD2. The V and J ends lost 2 bases and 1 base, in that order; junction bases with no gene match: 4. Germline V gives CDR1 SGHAT, CDR2 FQDESV (reference sequence). This CDR3 has 17 residues. CDR3 sequence reads: CASSLPTSGGIQETQYF. DNA for the CDR3: TGTGCCAGCAGCTTACCGACTAGCGGGGGGATCCAAGAGACCCAGTACTTC.

The V call is TRBV5-1, the J call TRBJ2-1, with D possibly matching TRBD2 (6 bases). The CDR3 consists of 15 residues. Looked up from germline, CDR1 is SGHRS and CDR2 is YFSETQ. The V end lost 7 bases, the J end lost 2 bases, and 16 bases lay between the germline ends. As DNA, the CDR3 is TGCGCCAGCTCCCTAGCGTCAAACCCCTACAATGAGCAGTTCTTC. It yields the protein CASSLASNPYNEQFF.

This clonotype has more than one count but fewer than ten. J is TRBJ2-5 and V is TRBV15, with D possibly TRBD1 on 5 matching bases. Germline V gives CDR1 LNHNV, CDR2 YYDKDF (reference sequence). The V end lost 0 bases, the J end lost 7 bases, and 21 bases lay between the germline ends. This CDR3 region has 17 residues. CDR3 protein: CATSRDFAGSFEVTQYF. The CDR3 DNA is TGTGCCACCAGCAGAGATTTTGCAGGGTCCTTTGAGGTGACCCAGTACTTC. Supplemented by reference TRBV15 and TRBJ2-5, the full variable domain reads DAMVIQNPRYQVTQFGKPVTLSCSQTLNHNVMYWYQQKSSQAPKLLFHYYDKDFNNEADTPDNFQSRRPNTSFCFLDIRSPGLGDTAMYLCATSRDFAGSFEVTQYFGPGTRLLVL.

The sample holds many counts of this clonotype. In DNA form, the CDR3 reads TGTGCCAGCAGTTCCTCCCTCGGGGTAGCGGAGACCCAGTACTTC. It codes for CASSSSLGVAETQYF. V and J are TRBV12-3 or TRBV12-4 and TRBJ2-5; D may be TRBD2 (5 bases). This CDR3 is built from 15 residues. Trimming pared 4 bases from V and 5 bases from J, leaving 17 bases between.

The V call is TRBV7-8, the J call TRBJ2-3, with 8 bases identical to TRBD1. CDR1 and CDR2 from the germline V gene are SGHVS and FQNEAQ. The CDR3 is made up of 16 amino acids. Trimming removed 1 base from V and 5 bases from J; junction bases left unmatched: 8. CDR3 protein: CASSLVGRGRLDTQYF. CDR3 sequence (DNA): TGTGCCAGCAGCTTAGTGGGCAGGGGGCGATTAGATACGCAGTATTTT.

This chain links TRBV10-3 with TRBJ1-2; possible D gene TRBD1, 6 bases. Germline loops: CDR1 ENHRY, CDR2 SYGVKD. This CDR3 has 15 residues. V was clipped by 6 bases and J by 8 bases, with 22 bases between them. This CDR3 is CAISLTRDNLQGYTF. The CDR3 nucleotides are TGTGCCATCAGCCTCACCCGGGACAACCTACAGGGCTACACCTTC.

On this clonotype: This could be a read error, since a much larger clone is one nucleotide away. CDR3 sequence reads: CSVGKPVGTVTYDEQFF. Written as DNA, the CDR3 is TGCAGCGTTGGAAAACCTGTCGGGACGGTAACCTACGATGAGCAGTTCTTC. The V call is TRBV29-1, the J call TRBJ2-1; D is possibly TRBD1 or TRBD2 (5 bases each). Germline V gene sequence: CDR1 SQVTM, CDR2 ANQGSEA. The CDR3 has 17 residues.

This CDR3 is CASSFDDRVTYEQYF. The CDR3 DNA is TGTGCCAGCAGTTTTGATGACAGGGTAACCTACGAGCAGTACTTC. This chain connects TRBV12-3 or TRBV12-4 to TRBJ2-7; 7 positions agree with TRBD1. V lost 3 bases, J lost 2 bases, and 7 bases stayed unmatched. This CDR3 has 15 residues.